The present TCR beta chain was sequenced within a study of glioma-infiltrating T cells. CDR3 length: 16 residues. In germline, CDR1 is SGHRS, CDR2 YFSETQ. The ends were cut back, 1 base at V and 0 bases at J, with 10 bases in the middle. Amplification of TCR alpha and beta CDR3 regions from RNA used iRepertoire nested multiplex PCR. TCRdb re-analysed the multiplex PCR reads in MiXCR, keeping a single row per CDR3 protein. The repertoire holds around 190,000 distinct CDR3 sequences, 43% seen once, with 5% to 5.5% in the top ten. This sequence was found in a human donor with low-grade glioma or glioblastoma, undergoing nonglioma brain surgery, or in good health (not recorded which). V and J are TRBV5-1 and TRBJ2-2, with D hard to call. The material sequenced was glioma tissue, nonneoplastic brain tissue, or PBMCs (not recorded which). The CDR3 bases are TGCGCCAGCAGCTTGAGTGAAACCCCGAACACCGGGGAGCTGTTTTTT. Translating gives CASSLSETPNTGELFF. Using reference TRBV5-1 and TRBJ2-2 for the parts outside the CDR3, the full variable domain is KAGVTQTPRYLIKTRGQQVTLSCSPISGHRSVSWYQQTPGQGLQFLFEYFSETQRNKGNFPGRFSGRQFSNSRSEMNVSTLELGDSALYLCASSLSETPNTGELFFGEGSRLTVL.